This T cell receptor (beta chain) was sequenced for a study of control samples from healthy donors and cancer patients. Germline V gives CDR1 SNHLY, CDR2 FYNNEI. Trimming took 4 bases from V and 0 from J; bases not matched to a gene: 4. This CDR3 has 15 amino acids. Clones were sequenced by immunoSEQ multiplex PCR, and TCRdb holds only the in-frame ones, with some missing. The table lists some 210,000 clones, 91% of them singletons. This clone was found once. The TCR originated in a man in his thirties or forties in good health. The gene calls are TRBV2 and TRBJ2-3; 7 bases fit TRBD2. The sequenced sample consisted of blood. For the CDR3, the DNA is TGTGCCAGCAGTGGCCCCGGGGGGAGCACAGATACGCAGTATTTT. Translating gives CASSGPGGSTDTQYF.